This entry lists 13 T cell receptor beta chains sequenced from one sample in a study of OX40 agonist ivuxolimab in advanced cancers. Repertoires were generated with immunoSEQ multiplex PCR, while TCRdb's copy carries only in-frame clones and drops some. The sample carries tens of thousands of clones, around 83% recorded once. The input for sequencing was CD4+ or CD8+ T cells sorted from blood, taken in a trial of the OX40 agonist ivuxolimab. The source is an adult with an advanced solid tumor such as melanoma, head and neck, liver or kidney cancer.

Written as DNA, the CDR3 is TGCGCCAGCAGTGAGTCTAATAGGAACACCATATATTTT. Translated, it gives CASSESNRNTIYF. The J gene is TRBJ1-3, the V gene TRBV10-2; D gene uncertain. V was trimmed by 0 bases and J by 7 bases, leaving 7 bases between them. This CDR3 has 13 residues. CDR1 is WSHSY and CDR2 is SAAADI in the germline V gene.

This rearrangement joins TRBV4-2 to TRBJ2-3, with TRBD1 as a possible D gene (6 bases). The germline CDR1 and CDR2 sequences are LGHNA and YNFKEQ. CDR3 size: 19 residues. The V end was cut by 4 bases, the J end by 0 bases, with 23 bases between. For the CDR3, the DNA is TGTGCCAGCAGCCGGGTAGGGGGTCTGGCGGGTGGGAGCACAGATACGCAGTATTTT. This encodes CASSRVGGLAGGSTDTQYF.

The chain combines TRBV20-1 with TRBJ2-7; weak D call: TRBD2 (6 bases). The V end lost 8 bases, the J end lost 2 bases, and 10 bases lay between the germline ends. The germline gives CDR1 DFQATT, CDR2 SNEGSKA (reference sequence). The CDR3 extends over 11 amino acids. DNA for the CDR3: TGCAGTCCCGGAGGGCCCTACGAGCAGTACTTC. The encoded protein is CSPGGPYEQYF.

The CDR3 coding sequence is TGTGCCAGCAGTCTACCCGATAGGGAGACCCAGTACTTC. This codes for CASSLPDRETQYF. The rearrangement links TRBV28 to TRBJ2-5; D is unresolved. Deletions cut 5 bases from V and 5 bases from J, with 12 bases between. The germline gives CDR1 MDHEN, CDR2 SYDVKM. CDR3 length: 13 amino acids. Drawing the rest from reference TRBV28 and TRBJ2-5, the complete variable domain is DVKVTQSSRYLVKRTGEKVFLECVQDMDHENMFWYRQDPGLGLRLIYFSYDVKMKEKGDIPEGYSVSREKKERFSLILESASTNQTSMYLCASSLPDRETQYFGPGTRLLVL.

The V and J genes are TRBV23-1 and TRBJ2-1; D might be TRBD2 (6 bases). TRBV23-1 counts as an open reading frame of uncertain function. V gave up 9 bases and J gave up 5 bases, with 14 bases separating them. There are 13 residues in the CDR3. CDR3 nucleotides: TGCGCCAGGAACCGGGAGACCCACAATGAGCAGTTCTTC. Translation gives CARNRETHNEQFF.

This sequence joins TRBV18 and TRBJ2-2; 8 bases fit TRBD1. J gave up 0 bases and V 5 bases, and 8 bases lay outside the gene matches. Germline V gene lookup returns CDR1 KGHSH and CDR2 LQKENI. The CDR3 totals 17 residues. The CDR3 spells CASSGTGALSNTGELFF. The CDR3 coding sequence is TGTGCCAGCTCAGGGACAGGCGCCCTTTCGAACACCGGGGAGCTGTTTTTT.

This chain uses TRBV6-1 with TRBJ2-2; 8 bases are shared with TRBD1. The junction had 3 bases not matched to a gene; V was cut back by 5 bases and J by 4 bases. CDR1 and CDR2 (germline): MNHNS, SASEGT. This CDR3 is built from 14 residues. The CDR3 region has the DNA TGTGCCAGCAGTTCTGGACAGGGCACCGGGGAGCTGTTTTTT. Translation gives CASSSGQGTGELFF.

The rearrangement links TRBV5-6 to TRBJ2-2; D gene unclear. V lost 1 base and J 8 bases, leaving 3 bases between the germline ends. CDR3 length: 11 residues. Germline V lookup: CDR1 SGHDT, CDR2 YYEEEE. The DNA of the CDR3 is TGTGCCAGCAGCTTGCTGGGGGAGCTGTTTTTT. It yields the protein CASSLLGELFF.

The chain has TRBV5-1 and TRBJ2-5; tentatively, D is TRBD1 (8 bases). The DNA end favors TRBJ2-7, so the J call may be wrong. CDR3 length: 15 residues. Germline CDR1 and CDR2: SGHRS and YFSETQ. The DNA for the CDR3 is TGCGCCAGCAGCGGCGGGAGTGGACAGGGTAACGAGCAGTACTTC. This codes for CASSGGSGQGNEQYF.

The chain has TRBV5-1 and TRBJ2-7; D not certain. The CDR3 totals 14 residues. V gave up 0 bases and J gave up 0 bases, with 7 bases separating them. Germline CDR1 SGHRS, CDR2 YFSETQ. The CDR3 protein is CASSLDSTSYEQYF. CDR3 nucleotides: TGCGCCAGCAGCTTGGACTCTACCTCCTACGAGCAGTACTTC.

The chain uses TRBV5-1 and TRBJ2-3; 8 nucleotides agree with TRBD2. The J segment lost 0 bases and the V segment lost 0 bases, leaving 3 bases of the junction unmatched. The length of the CDR3 is 16 residues. Germline V gene lookup returns CDR1 SGHRS and CDR2 YFSETQ. The CDR3 protein is CASSLGSSGSTDTQYF. The CDR3 bases are TGCGCCAGCAGCTTGGGCTCTAGCGGGAGCACAGATACGCAGTATTTT.

The CDR3 loop reads CASSQESASGNTIYF. The CDR3 nucleotides read TGTGCCAGCAGCCAGGAGTCCGCCTCTGGAAACACCATATATTTT. J is TRBJ1-3 and V is TRBV11-3; D gene unclear. This CDR3 has 15 amino acids. The germline V gene encodes CDR1 SGHNT and CDR2 YENEEA. V was shortened by 5 bases and J by 0 bases, with 11 bases between the two germline ends.

This chain links TRBV5-1 with TRBJ2-2; D is possibly TRBD2 (5 bases). Trimming shortened V by 4 bases and J by 4 bases, and 14 bases separated the two germline ends. The length of the CDR3 is 15 residues. Germline-derived CDR1 and CDR2 are SGHRS and YFSETQ. CDR3 DNA: TGCGCCAGCAGCCCCGGATGGGAGATCACCGGGGAGCTGTTTTTT. This gives the protein CASSPGWEITGELFF.